The rows below give T cell receptor beta chains drawn from one sample of a study of control samples from healthy donors and cancer patients. The data were produced by immunoSEQ multiplex PCR, yet TCRdb's version contains in-frame clones alone and is incomplete. The data hold some 65,000 clones, with more than 80% observed a single time. The sequencing sample was made of PBMCs. The origin of the receptors is a woman aged 50 to 60 with lung cancer. Each CDR3 is given with its conserved first and last residue. Fields, in order: clone size, V gene, J gene, D gene, CDR3 protein, CDR3 DNA. A D gene is named only where the DNA matches it firmly. The size field is filled for only some rows; it gives once, few, many or a size class.

clone size: NA
V gene: TRBV2
J gene: TRBJ2-3
D gene: TRBD1
CDR3 protein: CASLPGRQGSTDTQYF
CDR3 DNA: TGTGCCAGCTTACCTGGTCGACAGGGAAGCACAGATACGCAGTATTTT

clone size: NA
V gene: TRBV7-9
J gene: TRBJ1-4
D gene: TRBD1
CDR3 protein: CASSERGQGAANEKLFF
CDR3 DNA: TGTGCCAGCAGCGAAAGAGGACAGGGGGCGGCTAATGAAAAACTGTTTTTT

clone size: NA
V gene: TRBV27
J gene: TRBJ1-2
D gene: NA
CDR3 protein: CASSKTAYPGEENGYTF
CDR3 DNA: TGTGCCAGCAGTAAGACAGCTTACCCAGGGGAGGAGAATGGCTACACCTTC

clone size: NA
V gene: TRBV28
J gene: TRBJ2-5
D gene: NA
CDR3 protein: CASSLPLASDSRETQYF
CDR3 DNA: TGTGCCAGCAGTTTACCGTTAGCCTCGGATTCTCGGGAGACCCAGTACTTC

clone size: NA
V gene: TRBV5-1
J gene: TRBJ2-1
D gene: NA
CDR3 protein: CASSLDRTYNEQFF
CDR3 DNA: TGCGCCAGCAGCCTGGACAGAACCTACAATGAGCAGTTCTTC

clone size: few
V gene: TRBV18
J gene: TRBJ2-1
D gene: NA
CDR3 protein: CASSRDKQGIDEQFF
CDR3 DNA: TGTGCCAGCTCACGGGATAAACAGGGAATCGATGAGCAGTTCTTC

clone size: NA
V gene: TRBV4-1
J gene: TRBJ1-2
D gene: TRBD1
CDR3 protein: CASSLGTGTNYGYTF
CDR3 DNA: TGCGCCAGCAGCCTCGGGACAGGGACTAACTATGGCTACACCTTC

clone size: NA
V gene: TRBV5-4
J gene: TRBJ1-1
D gene: NA
CDR3 protein: CASSPQRGGLMNTEAFF
CDR3 DNA: TGTGCCAGCAGCCCTCAGCGTGGAGGCCTGATGAACACTGAAGCTTTCTTT

clone size: NA
V gene: TRBV19
J gene: TRBJ2-1
D gene: TRBD2
CDR3 protein: CATRLAGGPRHEQFF
CDR3 DNA: TGTGCCACCAGACTAGCGGGGGGGCCCCGTCATGAGCAGTTCTTC

clone size: NA
V gene: TRBV18
J gene: TRBJ1-5
D gene: TRBD1
CDR3 protein: CASSPLGQANQPQHF
CDR3 DNA: TGTGCCAGCTCACCCCTGGGACAGGCTAATCAGCCCCAGCATTTT

clone size: NA
V gene: TRBV24-1
J gene: TRBJ1-1
D gene: NA
CDR3 protein: CATSDVPGAEAFF
CDR3 DNA: TGTGCCACCAGTGATGTCCCAGGGGCTGAAGCTTTCTTT

clone size: NA
V gene: TRBV6-6
J gene: TRBJ2-7
D gene: TRBD1
CDR3 protein: CASRTGTGVYEQYF
CDR3 DNA: TGTGCCAGCAGAACCGGGACAGGGGTCTACGAGCAGTACTTC

clone size: NA
V gene: TRBV9
J gene: TRBJ2-3
D gene: NA
CDR3 protein: CASSVVDSMDTQYF
CDR3 DNA: TGTGCCAGCAGCGTGGTTGACAGTATGGATACGCAGTATTTT

clone size: NA
V gene: TRBV29-1
J gene: TRBJ1-1
D gene: NA
CDR3 protein: CSVPDGTANTEAFF
CDR3 DNA: TGCAGCGTCCCCGACGGGACGGCAAACACTGAAGCTTTCTTT

clone size: NA
V gene: TRBV7-9
J gene: TRBJ2-4
D gene: TRBD1
CDR3 protein: CASSLEGGQGHF
CDR3 DNA: TGTGCCAGCAGCTTAGAAGGGGGACAGGGGCACTTC

clone size: NA
V gene: TRBV6-6
J gene: TRBJ1-3
D gene: NA
CDR3 protein: CASSYPLDTIYF
CDR3 DNA: TGTGCCAGCAGTTACCCATTAGACACCATATATTTT

clone size: NA
V gene: TRBV5-1
J gene: TRBJ2-7
D gene: NA
CDR3 protein: CASSLDGGPGEQYF
CDR3 DNA: TGCGCCAGCAGCTTGGACGGGGGCCCAGGCGAGCAGTACTTC

clone size: once
V gene: TRBV9
J gene: TRBJ1-6
D gene: TRBD1
CDR3 protein: CASSGRDRAYSPLHF
CDR3 DNA: TGTGCCAGCAGCGGCCGGGACAGGGCTTACTCACCCCTCCACTTT

clone size: few
V gene: TRBV3-1/TRBV3-2
J gene: TRBJ1-1
D gene: NA
CDR3 protein: CASSPDRRYAFF
CDR3 DNA: TGTGCCAGCAGCCCAGACAGGCGGTATGCTTTCTTT

clone size: NA
V gene: TRBV18
J gene: TRBJ1-1
D gene: NA
CDR3 protein: CASSLTGYTEAFF
CDR3 DNA: TGTGCCAGCTCCCTAACGGGGTACACTGAAGCTTTCTTT

clone size: NA
V gene: TRBV7-9
J gene: TRBJ2-3
D gene: TRBD2
CDR3 protein: CASSSKGLASDTQYF
CDR3 DNA: TGTGCCAGCAGCTCGAAGGGACTAGCCTCAGATACGCAGTATTTT

clone size: NA
V gene: TRBV25-1
J gene: TRBJ2-4
D gene: NA
CDR3 protein: CASSDEGGLAKNIQYF
CDR3 DNA: TGTGCCAGCAGTGACGAGGGGGGACTAGCCAAAAACATTCAGTACTTC

clone size: NA
V gene: TRBV3-1/TRBV3-2
J gene: TRBJ1-6
D gene: TRBD1
CDR3 protein: CASSQDWTGGSPLHF
CDR3 DNA: TGTGCCAGCAGCCAAGATTGGACAGGGGGTTCACCCCTCCACTTT

clone size: NA
V gene: TRBV6-2/TRBV6-3
J gene: TRBJ1-5
D gene: NA
CDR3 protein: CASSLDRSNQPQHF
CDR3 DNA: TGTGCCAGCAGCCTAGACAGGAGCAATCAGCCCCAGCATTTT

clone size: NA
V gene: TRBV9
J gene: TRBJ1-1
D gene: NA
CDR3 protein: CASSVTGKEAFF
CDR3 DNA: TGTGCCAGCAGCGTTACAGGGAAGGAAGCTTTCTTT

clone size: NA
V gene: TRBV5-6
J gene: TRBJ1-1
D gene: NA
CDR3 protein: CASSLQGVITEAFF
CDR3 DNA: TGTGCCAGCAGCTTGCAGGGAGTCATCACTGAAGCTTTCTTT

clone size: NA
V gene: TRBV5-1
J gene: TRBJ1-4
D gene: TRBD1
CDR3 protein: CASSVLPGQYEKLFF
CDR3 DNA: TGCGCCAGCAGCGTTCTTCCGGGACAGTATGAAAAACTGTTTTTT

clone size: once
V gene: TRBV6-5
J gene: TRBJ2-6
D gene: NA
CDR3 protein: CASSYSGAGANVLTF
CDR3 DNA: TGTGCCAGCAGTTACTCAGGCGCTGGGGCCAACGTCCTGACTTTC

clone size: NA
V gene: TRBV30
J gene: TRBJ1-2
D gene: NA
CDR3 protein: CAWSAYLANYGYTF
CDR3 DNA: TGTGCCTGGAGTGCCTACTTAGCTAACTATGGCTACACCTTC

clone size: NA
V gene: TRBV7-6
J gene: TRBJ2-2
D gene: NA
CDR3 protein: CASSLLRAMNTGELFF
CDR3 DNA: TGTGCCAGCAGCTTACTCAGGGCCATGAACACCGGGGAGCTGTTTTTT

clone size: NA
V gene: TRBV12-3/TRBV12-4
J gene: TRBJ1-6
D gene: NA
CDR3 protein: CASKTGSTAPLHF
CDR3 DNA: TGTGCCAGCAAAACAGGGTCAACGGCACCCCTCCACTTT

clone size: NA
V gene: TRBV19
J gene: TRBJ1-1
D gene: NA
CDR3 protein: CASSGPPQPGGEAFF
CDR3 DNA: TGTGCCAGTAGTGGACCCCCGCAACCCGGTGGTGAAGCTTTCTTT